The 2 T cell receptor beta chains reported below all come from one sample, sequenced in a study of blood T cell repertoires in COVID-19. The table came from immunoSEQ multiplex PCR; TCRdb's copy has only in-frame clones and leaves some out. The data show about 370,000 clones, roughly nine tenths seen once. The specimen was PBMCs or T cells enriched from blood (not recorded which). These receptors came from a woman aged 25 to 39 who had recovered from COVID-19.

This clone was seen a single time. The V call is TRBV28, the J call TRBJ1-5; D ambiguous. The germline V and J ends were trimmed by 2 bases and 3 bases, with 5 bases remaining between them. Germline-derived CDR1 and CDR2 are MDHEN and SYDVKM. This CDR3 is built from 13 residues. This CDR3 reads CASSLADNQPQHF. The CDR3 bases are TGTGCCAGCAGTTTAGCGGACAATCAGCCCCAGCATTTT.

CDR3 sequence reads: CASSASRATNEKLFF. For the CDR3, the DNA is TGTGCCAGCAGTGCCTCCAGGGCAACTAATGAAAAACTGTTTTTT. The chain uses TRBV27 and TRBJ1-4; possible D gene TRBD1, 5 bases. Trimming shortened V by 5 bases and J by 0 bases, and 10 bases separated the two germline ends. CDR1 and CDR2 (germline): MNHEY, SMNVEV (reference sequence). This CDR3 has 15 amino acids.